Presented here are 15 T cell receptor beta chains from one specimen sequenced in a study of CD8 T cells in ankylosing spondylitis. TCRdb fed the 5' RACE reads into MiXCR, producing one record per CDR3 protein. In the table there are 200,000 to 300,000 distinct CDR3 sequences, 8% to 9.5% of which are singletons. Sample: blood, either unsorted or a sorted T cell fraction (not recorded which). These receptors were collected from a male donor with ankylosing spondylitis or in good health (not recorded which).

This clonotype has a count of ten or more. The CDR3 sequence is CATKAGEDNEQFF. The CDR3 DNA follows: TGTGCCACCAAAGCGGGAGAAGACAATGAGCAGTTCTTC. The chain couples TRBV24-1 to TRBJ2-1, with 8 bases identical to TRBD2. Germline V gives CDR1 KGHDR, CDR2 SFDVKD. This CDR3 comprises 13 residues. Trimming took 8 bases from V and 5 from J; bases not matched to a gene: 4.

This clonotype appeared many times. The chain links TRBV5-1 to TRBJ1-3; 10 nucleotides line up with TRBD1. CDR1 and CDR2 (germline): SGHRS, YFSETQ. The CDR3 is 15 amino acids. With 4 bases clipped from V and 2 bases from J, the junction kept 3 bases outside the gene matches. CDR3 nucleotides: TGCGCCAGCAGCGCCGGACAGGGGGCTGGAAACACCATATATTTT. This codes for CASSAGQGAGNTIYF.

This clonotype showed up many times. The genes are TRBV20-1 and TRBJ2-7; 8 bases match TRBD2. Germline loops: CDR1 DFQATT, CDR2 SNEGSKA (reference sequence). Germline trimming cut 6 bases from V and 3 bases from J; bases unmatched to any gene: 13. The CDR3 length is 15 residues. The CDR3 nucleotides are TGCAGTGCCCTATCCAATAGCGGGAACCTCTACGAGCAGTACTTC. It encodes CSALSNSGNLYEQYF.

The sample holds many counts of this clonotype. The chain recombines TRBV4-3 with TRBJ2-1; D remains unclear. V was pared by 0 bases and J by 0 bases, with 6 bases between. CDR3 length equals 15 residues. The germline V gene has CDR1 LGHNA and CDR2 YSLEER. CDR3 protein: CASSQDVSSYNEQFF. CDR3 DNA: TGCGCCAGCAGCCAAGATGTAAGCTCCTACAATGAGCAGTTCTTC.

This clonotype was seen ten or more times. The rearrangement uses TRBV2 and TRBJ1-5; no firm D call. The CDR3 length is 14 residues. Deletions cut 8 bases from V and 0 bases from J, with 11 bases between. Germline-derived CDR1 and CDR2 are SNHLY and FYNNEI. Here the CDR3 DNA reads TGTGCCAGCGGGAGCCCAGATAGCAATCAGCCCCAGCATTTT. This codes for CASGSPDSNQPQHF.

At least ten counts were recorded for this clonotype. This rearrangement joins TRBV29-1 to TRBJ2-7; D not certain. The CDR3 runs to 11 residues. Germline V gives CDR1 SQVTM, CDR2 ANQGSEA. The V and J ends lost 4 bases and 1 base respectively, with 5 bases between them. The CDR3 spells CSVVFSYEQYF. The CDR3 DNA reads TGCAGCGTTGTATTTTCCTACGAGCAGTACTTC.

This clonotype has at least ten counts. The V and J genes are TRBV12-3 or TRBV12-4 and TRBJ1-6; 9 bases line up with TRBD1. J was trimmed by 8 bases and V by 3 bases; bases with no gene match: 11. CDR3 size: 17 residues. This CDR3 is CASSFLGRGQGDSPLHF. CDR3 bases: TGTGCCAGCAGTTTTCTGGGCCGGGGACAGGGTGATTCACCCCTCCACTTT.

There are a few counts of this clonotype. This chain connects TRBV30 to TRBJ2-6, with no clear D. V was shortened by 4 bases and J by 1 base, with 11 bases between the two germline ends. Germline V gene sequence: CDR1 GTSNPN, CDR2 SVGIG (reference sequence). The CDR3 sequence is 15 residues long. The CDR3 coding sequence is TGTGCCTGGAATTTAGAAAGGTCTGGGGCCAACGTCCTGACTTTC. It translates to CAWNLERSGANVLTF.

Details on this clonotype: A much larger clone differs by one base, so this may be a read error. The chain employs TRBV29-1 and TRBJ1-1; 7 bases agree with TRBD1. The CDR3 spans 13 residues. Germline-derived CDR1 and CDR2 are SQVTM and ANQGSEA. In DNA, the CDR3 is TGCAGCGTCCAGGGACAGCTGAACCCTGAAGCTTTCTTT. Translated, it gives CSVQGQLNPEAFF.

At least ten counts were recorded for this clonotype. The CDR3 sequence: CASRRDVADTQYF. The CDR3 nucleotides are TGTGCCAGCAGGCGGGATGTCGCAGATACGCAGTATTTT. V gene TRBV2 combines with J gene TRBJ2-3, with a weak D call TRBD2 (6 bases). The CDR3 consists of 13 residues. Trimming took off 6 bases at V and 4 bases at J, with 11 bases between the two ends. Per the germline V gene, CDR1 is SNHLY and CDR2 is FYNNEI.

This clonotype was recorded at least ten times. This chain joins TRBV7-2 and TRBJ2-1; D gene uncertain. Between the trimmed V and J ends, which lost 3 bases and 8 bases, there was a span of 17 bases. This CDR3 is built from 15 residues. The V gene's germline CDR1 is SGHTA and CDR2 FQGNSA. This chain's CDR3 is CASSFNLPSIDEQFF. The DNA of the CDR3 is TGTGCCAGCAGCTTTAACTTGCCATCCATAGATGAGCAGTTCTTC. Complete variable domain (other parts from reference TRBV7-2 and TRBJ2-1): GAGVSQSPSNKVTEKGKDVELRCDPISGHTALYWYRQSLGQGLEFLIYFQGNSAPDKSGLPSDRFSAERTGGSVSTLTIQRTQQEDSAVYLCASSFNLPSIDEQFFGPGTRLTVL.

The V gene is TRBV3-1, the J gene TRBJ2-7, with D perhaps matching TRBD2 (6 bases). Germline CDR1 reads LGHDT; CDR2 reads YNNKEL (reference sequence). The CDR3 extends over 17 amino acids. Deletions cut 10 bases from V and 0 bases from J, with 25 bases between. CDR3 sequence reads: CATSRLGRGTHSYEQYF. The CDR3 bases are TGTGCCACCTCCCGGTTGGGCCGTGGGACTCACTCCTACGAGCAGTACTTC.

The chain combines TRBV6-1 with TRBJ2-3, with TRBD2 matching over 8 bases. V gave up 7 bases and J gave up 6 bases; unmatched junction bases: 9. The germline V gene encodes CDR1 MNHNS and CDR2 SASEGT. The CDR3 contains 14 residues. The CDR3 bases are TGTGCCAGCAACTACGGGAGGGCCTACGATACGCAGTATTTT. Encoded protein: CASNYGRAYDTQYF.

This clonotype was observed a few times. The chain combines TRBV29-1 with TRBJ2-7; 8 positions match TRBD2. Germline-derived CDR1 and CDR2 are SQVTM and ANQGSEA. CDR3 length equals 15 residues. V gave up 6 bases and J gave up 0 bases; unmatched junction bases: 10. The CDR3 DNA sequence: TGCAGCGTCGGAACACGGGGGGGCAGCTCCTACGAGCAGTACTTC. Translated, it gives CSVGTRGGSSYEQYF.

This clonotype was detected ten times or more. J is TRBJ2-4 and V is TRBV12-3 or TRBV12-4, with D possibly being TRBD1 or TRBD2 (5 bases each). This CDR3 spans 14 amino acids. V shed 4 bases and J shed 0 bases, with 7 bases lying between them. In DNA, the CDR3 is TGTGCCAGCAGTTATGGGGGAGCCAAAAACATTCAGTACTTC. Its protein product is CASSYGGAKNIQYF.